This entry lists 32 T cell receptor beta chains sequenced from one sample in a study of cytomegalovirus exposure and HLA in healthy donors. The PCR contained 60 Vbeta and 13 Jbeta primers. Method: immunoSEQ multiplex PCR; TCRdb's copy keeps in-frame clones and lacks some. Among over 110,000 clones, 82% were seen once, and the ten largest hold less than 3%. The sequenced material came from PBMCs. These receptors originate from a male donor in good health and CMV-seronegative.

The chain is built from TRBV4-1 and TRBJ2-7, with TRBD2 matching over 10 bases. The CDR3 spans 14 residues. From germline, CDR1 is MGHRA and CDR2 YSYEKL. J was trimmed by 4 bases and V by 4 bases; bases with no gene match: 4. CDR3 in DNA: TGCGCCAGCAGCCCTGGGACTAGCGAGTACGAGCAGTACTTC. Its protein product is CASSPGTSEYEQYF.

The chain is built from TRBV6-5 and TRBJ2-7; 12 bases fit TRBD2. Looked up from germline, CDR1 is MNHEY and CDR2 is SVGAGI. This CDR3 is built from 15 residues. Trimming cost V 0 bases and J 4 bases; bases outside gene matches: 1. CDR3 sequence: CASSYSTSGRYEQYF. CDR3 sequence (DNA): TGTGCCAGCAGTTACTCGACTAGCGGGAGATACGAGCAGTACTTC.

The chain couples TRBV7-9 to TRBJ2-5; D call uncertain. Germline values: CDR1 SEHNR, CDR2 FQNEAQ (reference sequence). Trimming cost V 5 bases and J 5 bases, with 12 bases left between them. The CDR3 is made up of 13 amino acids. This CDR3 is CASSPVVRETQYF. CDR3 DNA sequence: TGTGCCAGCAGCCCCGTCGTTCGGGAGACCCAGTACTTC.

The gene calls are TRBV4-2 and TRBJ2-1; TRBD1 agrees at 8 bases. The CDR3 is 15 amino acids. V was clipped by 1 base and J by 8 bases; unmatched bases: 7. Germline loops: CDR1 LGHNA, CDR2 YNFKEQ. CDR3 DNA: TGTGCCAGCAGCCAAGGGACAGGGACTCGGGATGAGCAGTTCTTC. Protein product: CASSQGTGTRDEQFF.

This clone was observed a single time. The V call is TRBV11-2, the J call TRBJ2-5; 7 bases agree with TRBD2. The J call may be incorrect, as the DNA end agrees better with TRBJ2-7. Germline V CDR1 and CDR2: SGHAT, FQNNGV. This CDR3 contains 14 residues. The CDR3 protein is CASTRVAGAYEQYF. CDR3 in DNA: TGTGCCAGCACCCGAGTGGCGGGAGCCTACGAGCAGTACTTC.

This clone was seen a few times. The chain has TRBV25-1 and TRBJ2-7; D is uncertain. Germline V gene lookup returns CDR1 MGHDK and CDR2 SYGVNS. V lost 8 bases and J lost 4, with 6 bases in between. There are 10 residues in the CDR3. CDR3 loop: CASGEYEQYF. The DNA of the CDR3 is TGTGCCAGCGGAGAATACGAGCAGTACTTC.

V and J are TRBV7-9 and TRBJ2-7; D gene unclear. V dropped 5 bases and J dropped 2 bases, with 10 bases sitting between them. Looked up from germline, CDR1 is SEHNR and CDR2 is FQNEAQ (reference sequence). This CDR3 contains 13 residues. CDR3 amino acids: CASSARLAYEQYF. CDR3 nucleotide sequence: TGTGCCAGCAGCGCCCGACTGGCCTACGAGCAGTACTTC.

CDR3 nucleotides: TGTGCCAGCAGCTTAGTAGCGGGAGTCAACATTCAGTACTTC. This translates into CASSLVAGVNIQYF. V and J are TRBV7-2 and TRBJ2-4; TRBD2 matches 9 bases. This CDR3 is 14 amino acids long. The germline CDR1 and CDR2 sequences are SGHTA and FQGNSA. Trimming took 1 base from V and 7 from J; bases not matched to a gene: 2.

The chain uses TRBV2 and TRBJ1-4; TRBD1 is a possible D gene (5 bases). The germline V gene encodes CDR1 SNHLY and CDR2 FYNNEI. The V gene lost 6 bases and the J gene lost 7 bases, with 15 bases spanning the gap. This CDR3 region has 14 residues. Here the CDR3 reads CASSPLLGGEKLFF. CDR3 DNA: TGTGCCAGCAGCCCCCTGCTCGGGGGTGAAAAACTGTTTTTT.

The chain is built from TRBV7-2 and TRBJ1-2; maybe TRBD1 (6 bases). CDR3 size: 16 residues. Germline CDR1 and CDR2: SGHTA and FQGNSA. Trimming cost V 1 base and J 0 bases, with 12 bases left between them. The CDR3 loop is CASSLEGQFSNYGYTF. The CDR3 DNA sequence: TGTGCCAGCAGCTTAGAAGGACAGTTCTCTAACTATGGCTACACCTTC.

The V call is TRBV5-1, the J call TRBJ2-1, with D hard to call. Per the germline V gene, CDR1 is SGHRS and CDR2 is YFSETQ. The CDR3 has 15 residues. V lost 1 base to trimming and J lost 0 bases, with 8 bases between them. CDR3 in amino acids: CASSLPVNSYNEQFF. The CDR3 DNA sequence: TGCGCCAGCAGCTTGCCCGTAAACTCCTACAATGAGCAGTTCTTC.

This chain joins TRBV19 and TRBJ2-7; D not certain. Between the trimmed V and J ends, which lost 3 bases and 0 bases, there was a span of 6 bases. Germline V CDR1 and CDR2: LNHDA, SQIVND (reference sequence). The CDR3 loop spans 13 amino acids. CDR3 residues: CASSIAISYEQYF. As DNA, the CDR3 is TGTGCCAGTAGTATCGCGATCTCCTACGAGCAGTACTTC. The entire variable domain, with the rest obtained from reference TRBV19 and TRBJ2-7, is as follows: DGGITQSPKYLFRKEGQNVTLSCEQNLNHDAMYWYRQDPGQGLRLIYYSQIVNDFQKGDIAEGYSVSREKKESFPLTVTSAQKNPTAFYLCASSIAISYEQYFGPGTRLTVT.

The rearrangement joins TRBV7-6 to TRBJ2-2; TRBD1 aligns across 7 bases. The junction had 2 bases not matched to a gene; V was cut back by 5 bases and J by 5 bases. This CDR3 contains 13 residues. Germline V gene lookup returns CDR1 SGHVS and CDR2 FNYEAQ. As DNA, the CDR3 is TGTGCCAGCAGCCTGGGACAGACCGGGGAGCTGTTTTTT. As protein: CASSLGQTGELFF.

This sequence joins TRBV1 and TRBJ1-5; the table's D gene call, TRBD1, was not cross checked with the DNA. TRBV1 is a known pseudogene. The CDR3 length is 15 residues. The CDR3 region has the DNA TGCACCAGCAGCCCGGTCATACTTCAGGGCCGACCCCAGCATTTT. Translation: CTSSPVILQGRPQHF.

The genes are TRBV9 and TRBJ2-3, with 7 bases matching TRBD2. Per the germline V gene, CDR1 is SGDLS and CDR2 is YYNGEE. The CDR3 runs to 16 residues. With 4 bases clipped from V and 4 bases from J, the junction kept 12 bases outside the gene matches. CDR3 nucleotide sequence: TGTGCCAGCAGCTCGCCCGCAGAGGGAGGGCCAGATACGCAGTATTTT. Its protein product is CASSSPAEGGPDTQYF.

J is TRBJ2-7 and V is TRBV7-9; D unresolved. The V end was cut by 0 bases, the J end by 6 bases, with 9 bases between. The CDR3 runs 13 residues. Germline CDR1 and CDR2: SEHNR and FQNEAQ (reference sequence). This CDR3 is CASSLARSPEQYF. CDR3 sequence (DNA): TGTGCCAGCAGCTTAGCGAGGAGTCCCGAGCAGTACTTC. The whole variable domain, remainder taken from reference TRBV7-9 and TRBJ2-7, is DTGVSQNPRHKITKRGQNVTFRCDPISEHNRLYWYRQTLGQGPEFLTYFQNEAQLEKSRLLSDRFSAERPKGSFSTLEIQRTEQGDSAMYLCASSLARSPEQYFGPGTRLTVT.

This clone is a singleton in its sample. DNA for the CDR3: TGTGCCACCAGCAGAGGCCGGGACAGTGAGCAAAAACTGTTTTTT. As protein: CATSRGRDSEQKLFF. The chain has TRBV15 and TRBJ1-4, with TRBD1 matching 7 bases. The ends lost 1 base at V and 9 bases at J; junction bases unmatched: 8. Germline V gene sequence: CDR1 LNHNV, CDR2 YYDKDF (reference sequence). The CDR3 sequence is 15 residues long. Drawing the rest from reference TRBV15 and TRBJ1-4, the complete variable domain is DAMVIQNPRYQVTQFGKPVTLSCSQTLNHNVMYWYQQKSSQAPKLLFHYYDKDFNNEADTPDNFQSRRPNTSFCFLDIRSPGLGDTAMYLCATSRGRDSEQKLFFGSGTQLSVL.

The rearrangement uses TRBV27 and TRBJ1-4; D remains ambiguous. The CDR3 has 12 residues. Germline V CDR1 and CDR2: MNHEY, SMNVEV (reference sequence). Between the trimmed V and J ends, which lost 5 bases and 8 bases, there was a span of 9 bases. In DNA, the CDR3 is TGTGCCAGCAGTCCGTCACAGGAAAAACTGTTTTTT. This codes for CASSPSQEKLFF. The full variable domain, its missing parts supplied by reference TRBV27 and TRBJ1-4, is EAQVTQNPRYLITVTGKKLTVTCSQNMNHEYMSWYRQDPGLGLRQIYYSMNVEVTDKGDVPEGYKVSRKEKRNFPLILESPSPNQTSLYFCASSPSQEKLFFGSGTQLSVL.

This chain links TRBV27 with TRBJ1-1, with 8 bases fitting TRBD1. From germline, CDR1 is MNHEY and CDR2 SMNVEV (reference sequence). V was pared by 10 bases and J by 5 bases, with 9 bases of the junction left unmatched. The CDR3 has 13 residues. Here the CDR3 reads CATEDRGRTEAFF. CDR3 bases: TGTGCCACCGAAGACAGGGGACGAACTGAAGCTTTCTTT.

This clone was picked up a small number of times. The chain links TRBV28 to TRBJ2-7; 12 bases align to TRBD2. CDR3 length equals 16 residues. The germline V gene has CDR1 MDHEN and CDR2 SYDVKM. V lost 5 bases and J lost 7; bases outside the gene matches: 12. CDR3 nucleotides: TGTGCCAGCAGTAGAGCCGGGACTAGCGGGTTTTCGGAGCAGTACTTC. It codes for CASSRAGTSGFSEQYF.

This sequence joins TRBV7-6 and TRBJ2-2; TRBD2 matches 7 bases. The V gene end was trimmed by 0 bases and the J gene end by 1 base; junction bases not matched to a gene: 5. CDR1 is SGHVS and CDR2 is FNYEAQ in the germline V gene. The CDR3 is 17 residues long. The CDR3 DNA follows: TGTGCCAGCAGCTTAGCGCCGGCTAGCGGGAACACCGGGGAGCTGTTTTTT. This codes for CASSLAPASGNTGELFF.

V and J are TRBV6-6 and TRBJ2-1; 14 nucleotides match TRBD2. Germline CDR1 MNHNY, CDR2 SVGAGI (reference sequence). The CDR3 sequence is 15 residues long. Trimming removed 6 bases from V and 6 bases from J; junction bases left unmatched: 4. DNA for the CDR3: TGTGCCAGCAGCCGACTAGCGGGAGGGTCCAATGAGCAGTTCTTC. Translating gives CASSRLAGGSNEQFF.

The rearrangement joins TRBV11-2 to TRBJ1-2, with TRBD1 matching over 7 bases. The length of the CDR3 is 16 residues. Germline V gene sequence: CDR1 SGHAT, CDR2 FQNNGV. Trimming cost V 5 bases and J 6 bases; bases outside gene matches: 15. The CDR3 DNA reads TGTGCCAGCAGCCCGATGAGGGGGCGCCGAATGGATGGCTACACCTTC. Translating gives CASSPMRGRRMDGYTF.

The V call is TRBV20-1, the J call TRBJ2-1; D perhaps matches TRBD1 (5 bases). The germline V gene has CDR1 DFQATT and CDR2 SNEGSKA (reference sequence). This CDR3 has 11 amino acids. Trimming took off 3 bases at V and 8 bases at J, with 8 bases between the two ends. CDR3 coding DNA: TGCAGTGCTAGGATGACAGATGAGCAGTTCTTC. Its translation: CSARMTDEQFF.

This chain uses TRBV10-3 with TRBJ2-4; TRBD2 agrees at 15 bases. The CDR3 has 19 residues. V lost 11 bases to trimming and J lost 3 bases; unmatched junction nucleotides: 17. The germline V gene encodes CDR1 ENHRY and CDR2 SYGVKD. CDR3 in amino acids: CASNPGLAGGGEVKNIQYF. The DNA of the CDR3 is TGTGCCTCCAACCCCGGACTAGCGGGAGGGGGTGAGGTCAAAAACATTCAGTACTTC.

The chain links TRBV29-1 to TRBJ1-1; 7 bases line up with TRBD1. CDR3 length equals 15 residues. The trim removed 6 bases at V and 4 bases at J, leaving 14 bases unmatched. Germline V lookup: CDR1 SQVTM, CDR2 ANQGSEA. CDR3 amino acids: CSVKGRVGDSTEAFF. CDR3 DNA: TGCAGCGTCAAGGGGCGGGTGGGGGACAGCACTGAAGCTTTCTTT.

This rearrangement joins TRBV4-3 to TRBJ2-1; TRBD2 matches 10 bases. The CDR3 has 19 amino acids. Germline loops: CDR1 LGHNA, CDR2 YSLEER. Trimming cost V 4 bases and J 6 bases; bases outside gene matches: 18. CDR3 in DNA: TGCGCCAGCAGCCGTTTACAGGGATTTAGCGGGAGGTCGTCCAATGAGCAGTTCTTC. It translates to CASSRLQGFSGRSSNEQFF.

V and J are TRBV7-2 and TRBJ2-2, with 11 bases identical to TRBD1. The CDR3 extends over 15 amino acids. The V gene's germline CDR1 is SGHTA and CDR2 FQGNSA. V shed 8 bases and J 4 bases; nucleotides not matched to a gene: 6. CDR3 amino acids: CASVWGTGGTGELFF. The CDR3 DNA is TGTGCCAGCGTCTGGGGGACAGGGGGCACCGGGGAGCTGTTTTTT.

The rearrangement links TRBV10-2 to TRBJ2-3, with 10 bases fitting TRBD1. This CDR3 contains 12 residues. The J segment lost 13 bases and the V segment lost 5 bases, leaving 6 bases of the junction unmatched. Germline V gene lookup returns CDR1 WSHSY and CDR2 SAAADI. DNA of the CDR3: TGCGCCAGCAGTTCGGACAGGGGGTCGGAGTATTTT. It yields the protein CASSSDRGSEYF.

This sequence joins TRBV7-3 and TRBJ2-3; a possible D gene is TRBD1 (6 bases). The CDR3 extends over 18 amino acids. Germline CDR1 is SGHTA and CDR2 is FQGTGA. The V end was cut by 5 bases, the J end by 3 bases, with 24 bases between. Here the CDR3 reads CASSQQTTAGVGTDTQYF. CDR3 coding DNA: TGTGCCAGCAGCCAACAGACTACGGCAGGGGTAGGGACAGATACGCAGTATTTT.

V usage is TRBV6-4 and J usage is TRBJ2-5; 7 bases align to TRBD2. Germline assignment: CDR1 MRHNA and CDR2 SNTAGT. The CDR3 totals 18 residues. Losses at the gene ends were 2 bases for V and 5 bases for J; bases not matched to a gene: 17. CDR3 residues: CASSDPPGRHRRGETQYF. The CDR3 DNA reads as TGTGCCAGCAGTGACCCCCCCGGGAGGCATCGCCGAGGGGAGACCCAGTACTTC.

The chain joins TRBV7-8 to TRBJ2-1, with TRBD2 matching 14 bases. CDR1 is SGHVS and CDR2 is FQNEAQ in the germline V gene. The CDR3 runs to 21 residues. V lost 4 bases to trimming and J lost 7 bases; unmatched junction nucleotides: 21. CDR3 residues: CASSSDPGLAGVGLEENEQFF. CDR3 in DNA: TGTGCCAGCAGCTCGGACCCGGGACTAGCGGGAGTAGGATTAGAGGAGAATGAGCAGTTCTTC.